The 27 T cell receptor beta chains below were found in one sample sequenced in a study of T-cell reconstitution after alpha-beta-depleted transplantation in children. During its preparation, the TCRbeta library received unique molecular identifiers. Via MiXCR, TCRdb re-called the PCR reads, giving one row per CDR3 protein. The data hold roughly 500,000 distinct CDR3 sequences, with about 12% observed a single time. Material: PBMCs from the stem cell graft donor, obtained from the stem cell graft. The receptors originated from a human donor who donated a stem cell graft to a child with combined immunodeficiency.

The chain joins TRBV12-3 or TRBV12-4 to TRBJ1-1; D perhaps matches TRBD1 (5 bases). Trimming cost V 3 bases and J 5 bases, with 13 bases left between them. The CDR3 is 14 amino acids. The CDR3 region has the DNA TGTGCCAGCAGTTTCCGAGATGGGGCAACTGAAGCTTTCTTT. This translates into CASSFRDGATEAFF.

This chain connects TRBV2 to TRBJ2-7; no firm D call. Germline CDR1 is SNHLY and CDR2 is FYNNEI. The CDR3 covers 12 residues. Trimming pared 6 bases from V and 6 bases from J, leaving 12 bases between. The CDR3 nucleotides read TGTGCCAGCAGGGTAGACTCTAGCGAGCAGTACTTC. Protein: CASRVDSSEQYF.

Concerning this clonotype itself: This may arise from a read error, as a much more abundant clone is one base away. V usage is TRBV11-2 and J usage is TRBJ2-1; D ambiguous. V lost 5 bases to trimming and J lost 8 bases, with 16 bases between them. The CDR3 spans 14 residues. CDR1 and CDR2 from the germline V gene are SGHAT and FQNNGV. The CDR3 loop is CASSRSGPYYEQFF. CDR3 DNA sequence: TGTGCCAGCAGCCGCTCGGGTCCATACTATGAGCAGTTCTTC.

The J gene is TRBJ2-4, the V gene TRBV2, with D perhaps assigned TRBD1 or TRBD2 (6 bases each). Trimming shortened V by 10 bases and J by 6 bases, and 10 bases separated the two germline ends. Germline values: CDR1 SNHLY, CDR2 FYNNEI. The CDR3 is 11 residues long. The CDR3 bases are TGTGCCACACAGGGAGGAAACATTCAGTACTTC. It codes for CATQGGNIQYF.

Many counts were recorded for this clonotype. The chain carries TRBV12-3 or TRBV12-4 and TRBJ2-1, with a tentative D call TRBD1 (5 bases). V dropped 1 base and J dropped 4 bases, with 8 bases sitting between them. The CDR3 spans 14 residues. The CDR3 nucleotides read TGTGCCAGCAGTTTAGGGCCAGGGTACAATGAGCAGTTCTTC. Its translation is CASSLGPGYNEQFF.

There are many counts of this clonotype. The chain couples TRBV15 to TRBJ1-5; D gene ambiguous. The CDR3 runs to 12 residues. CDR1 is LNHNV and CDR2 is YYDKDF in the germline V gene (reference sequence). V dropped 6 bases and J dropped 9 bases, with 12 bases sitting between them. CDR3 region: CATSLGLTPQHF. Written as DNA, the CDR3 is TGTGCCACCAGTCTTGGCCTGACGCCCCAGCATTTT.

The rearrangement joins TRBV2 to TRBJ2-1; D gene ambiguous. In germline, CDR1 is SNHLY, CDR2 FYNNEI. V dropped 1 base and J dropped 8 bases, with 12 bases sitting between them. The CDR3 is 14 residues long. The CDR3 spells CASSEGPSGDEQFF. Here the CDR3 DNA reads TGTGCCAGCAGTGAAGGGCCTTCCGGCGATGAGCAGTTCTTC.

There are a few counts of this clonotype. The rearrangement uses TRBV29-1 and TRBJ2-1; 9 bases align to TRBD1. J lost 5 bases, V lost 2 bases, and 7 bases had no gene match. The germline gives CDR1 SQVTM, CDR2 ANQGSEA. This CDR3 has 15 amino acids. CDR3 DNA sequence: TGCAGCGTTGAACCGGGACAGGGAGGGGACAATGAGCAGTTCTTC. Translated, it gives CSVEPGQGGDNEQFF.

This clonotype was seen many times. The chain employs TRBV9 and TRBJ2-3; D is unclear. The ends were cut back, 0 bases at V and 2 bases at J, with 7 bases in the middle. Germline V gene lookup returns CDR1 SGDLS and CDR2 YYNGEE. CDR3 length equals 14 residues. CDR3 amino acids: CASSVGGITDTQYF. The DNA for the CDR3 is TGTGCCAGCAGCGTAGGTGGCATCACAGATACGCAGTATTTT. Full variable domain (remainder filled in from reference TRBV9 and TRBJ2-3): DSGVTQTPKHLITATGQRVTLRCSPRSGDLSVYWYQQSLDQGLQFLIQYYNGEERAKGNILERFSAQQFPDLHSELNLSSLELGDSALYFCASSVGGITDTQYFGPGTRLTVL.

This clonotype showed up many times. The J gene is TRBJ2-7, the V gene TRBV29-1; perhaps D is TRBD1 or TRBD2 (6 bases each). CDR3 length: 12 residues. Between the trimmed V and J ends, which lost 0 bases and 6 bases, there was a span of 9 bases. The germline V gene encodes CDR1 SQVTM and CDR2 ANQGSEA. The chain's CDR3 is CSVEDKGGEQYF. The CDR3 DNA reads as TGCAGCGTTGAAGATAAGGGGGGCGAGCAGTACTTC.

The rearrangement joins TRBV24-1 to TRBJ2-1; 15 bases map to TRBD2. This CDR3 is 17 amino acids long. Germline CDR1 KGHDR, CDR2 SFDVKD. V shed 2 bases, J shed 6 bases, and the junction held 4 bases outside the gene matches. The CDR3 DNA reads as TGTGCCACCAGTGATTGGCCGGGACTAGCGGGAGGCAATGAGCAGTTCTTC. Translation gives CATSDWPGLAGGNEQFF.

This clonotype was seen a handful of times. This chain connects TRBV6-1 to TRBJ2-1; 8 bases are a match to TRBD2. Germline CDR1 MNHNS, CDR2 SASEGT. CDR3 length: 16 amino acids. V lost 7 bases to trimming and J lost 0 bases; unmatched junction nucleotides: 8. CDR3 coding DNA: TGTGCCAGCACCCACGGGGGGGGACCCTCCTACAATGAGCAGTTCTTC. Its translation: CASTHGGGPSYNEQFF.

This sequence joins TRBV2 and TRBJ2-2; 10 bases agree with TRBD1. Germline V gene data show CDR1 as SNHLY and CDR2 as FYNNEI. This CDR3 region has 16 residues. V lost 7 bases and J lost 5; bases outside the gene matches: 10. The CDR3 reads CASKAKGQGYTGELFF. CDR3 DNA: TGTGCCAGCAAAGCCAAGGGACAGGGGTATACCGGGGAGCTGTTTTTT.

V usage is TRBV12-3 or TRBV12-4 and J usage is TRBJ1-2, with no clear D. Trimming stripped 4 bases from V and 7 bases from J, with 13 bases between. This CDR3 has 13 amino acids. The CDR3: CASSSTIRAGYTF. For the CDR3, the DNA is TGTGCCAGCAGTTCGACAATAAGGGCTGGCTACACCTTC.

In its sample, this clonotype was seen once. The chain combines TRBV25-1 with TRBJ1-1; no reliable D call. Trimming stripped 8 bases from V and 4 bases from J, with 14 bases between. CDR1 and CDR2 from the germline V gene are MGHDK and SYGVNS. This CDR3 region has 13 residues. The CDR3 loop is CASLGPVGTEAFF. The CDR3 bases are TGTGCCAGCCTGGGCCCGGTTGGCACTGAAGCTTTCTTT.

Only a few counts were recorded for this clonotype. The rearrangement links TRBV5-1 to TRBJ2-1; 10 nucleotides agree with TRBD2. Germline trimming cut 2 bases from V and 7 bases from J; bases unmatched to any gene: 9. The V gene's germline CDR1 is SGHRS and CDR2 YFSETQ. This CDR3 region has 16 residues. CDR3 region: CASSFFGSGGENEQFF. The CDR3 nucleotides are TGCGCCAGCAGCTTCTTCGGGAGCGGGGGGGAGAATGAGCAGTTCTTC.

This clonotype has only a few counts. This chain joins TRBV12-3 or TRBV12-4 and TRBJ2-5, with D hard to call. The CDR3 is made up of 14 amino acids. V shed 5 bases and J shed 7 bases, with 17 bases lying between them. The CDR3 bases are TGTGCCAGCAGTCCAGCCTTGAATGCGGTGACCCAGTACTTC. Protein product: CASSPALNAVTQYF.

This clonotype was seen a handful of times. This sequence joins TRBV7-6 and TRBJ2-1; D is unclear. The germline V and J ends were trimmed by 3 bases and 1 base, with 16 bases remaining between them. Germline V gives CDR1 SGHVS, CDR2 FNYEAQ. The CDR3 is 17 amino acids. CDR3 loop: CASSLDAVAISYNEQFF. The CDR3 DNA follows: TGTGCCAGCAGCTTGGATGCAGTTGCTATTTCCTACAATGAGCAGTTCTTC.

This chain joins TRBV5-1 and TRBJ2-1; 10 bases are shared with TRBD2. The CDR3 length is 15 residues. Looked up from germline, CDR1 is SGHRS and CDR2 is YFSETQ. V lost 0 bases and J lost 6; bases outside the gene matches: 3. CDR3 loop: CASSLASGGGNEQFF. CDR3 nucleotides: TGCGCCAGCAGCTTGGCCAGCGGGGGGGGCAATGAGCAGTTCTTC.

This sequence joins TRBV6-5 and TRBJ2-5; TRBD2 aligns across 9 bases. Germline values: CDR1 MNHEY, CDR2 SVGAGI. J gave up 4 bases and V 1 base, and 4 bases lay outside the gene matches. CDR3 length: 15 amino acids. In DNA form, the CDR3 reads TGTGCCAGCAGTTACTTTCTAGCGGGGTTAGAGACCCAGTACTTC. Translation: CASSYFLAGLETQYF.

J is TRBJ2-5 and V is TRBV12-3 or TRBV12-4; 12 bases map to TRBD2. The CDR3 spans 16 residues. J lost 5 bases, V lost 5 bases, and 9 bases had no gene match. The DNA of the CDR3 is TGTGCCAGCAGTCCACTCCTAGCGGGGGGGCACGAGACCCAGTACTTC. Translation: CASSPLLAGGHETQYF.

The chain uses TRBV28 and TRBJ2-1; no definite D call. The CDR3 loop spans 15 amino acids. The germline CDR1 and CDR2 sequences are MDHEN and SYDVKM. Trimming took 2 bases from V and 6 from J, leaving 14 bases between them. CDR3 in amino acids: CASSLETSRFNEQFF. The CDR3 nucleotides read TGTGCCAGCAGTTTAGAGACAAGTCGGTTCAATGAGCAGTTCTTC.

The V gene is TRBV24-1, the J gene TRBJ1-1; 10 bases agree with TRBD1. Trimming at V came to 4 bases and at J to 3 bases, leaving 4 bases not matched to a gene. This CDR3 spans 15 amino acids. Germline CDR1 is KGHDR and CDR2 is SFDVKD. The CDR3 is CATSDPGQGDTEAFF. The CDR3 DNA follows: TGTGCCACCAGTGACCCTGGACAGGGGGACACTGAAGCTTTCTTT.

Only one count was recorded for this clonotype. CDR3 sequence: CASSQDQGRSEKLFF. The DNA of the CDR3 is TGCGCCAGCAGCCAAGATCAGGGGAGAAGTGAAAAACTGTTTTTT. The rearrangement links TRBV4-3 to TRBJ1-4; weak D call: TRBD1 (6 bases). Trimming cost V 0 bases and J 7 bases, with 12 bases left between them. The CDR3 loop spans 15 amino acids. Germline CDR1 reads LGHNA; CDR2 reads YSLEER.

V gene TRBV12-3 or TRBV12-4 combines with J gene TRBJ1-2, with D uncertain. V was cut by 7 bases and J by 7 bases, with 16 bases left in between. The CDR3 length is 13 residues. CDR3 DNA: TGTGCCAGCACCTCGGCGCTCAAGCTTGGCTACACCTTC. Translating gives CASTSALKLGYTF.

The table lists this clonotype with a few counts. This chain links TRBV13 with TRBJ2-7; 11 nucleotides align to TRBD2. V lost 0 bases and J lost 7; bases outside the gene matches: 2. From germline, CDR1 is PRHDT and CDR2 FYEKMQ (reference sequence). The CDR3 extends over 14 amino acids. CDR3 nucleotide sequence: TGTGCCAGCAGCTTAGGGCGACTAGCGGGGGAGCAGTACTTC. It translates to CASSLGRLAGEQYF.

This chain uses TRBV9 with TRBJ2-3; tentatively, D is TRBD2 (6 bases). Germline V lookup: CDR1 SGDLS, CDR2 YYNGEE. V lost 0 bases and J 2 bases, leaving 10 bases between the germline ends. The CDR3 totals 15 residues. The CDR3 here is CASSVAPGDTDTQYF. CDR3 nucleotides: TGTGCCAGCAGCGTAGCCCCGGGGGACACAGATACGCAGTATTTT.